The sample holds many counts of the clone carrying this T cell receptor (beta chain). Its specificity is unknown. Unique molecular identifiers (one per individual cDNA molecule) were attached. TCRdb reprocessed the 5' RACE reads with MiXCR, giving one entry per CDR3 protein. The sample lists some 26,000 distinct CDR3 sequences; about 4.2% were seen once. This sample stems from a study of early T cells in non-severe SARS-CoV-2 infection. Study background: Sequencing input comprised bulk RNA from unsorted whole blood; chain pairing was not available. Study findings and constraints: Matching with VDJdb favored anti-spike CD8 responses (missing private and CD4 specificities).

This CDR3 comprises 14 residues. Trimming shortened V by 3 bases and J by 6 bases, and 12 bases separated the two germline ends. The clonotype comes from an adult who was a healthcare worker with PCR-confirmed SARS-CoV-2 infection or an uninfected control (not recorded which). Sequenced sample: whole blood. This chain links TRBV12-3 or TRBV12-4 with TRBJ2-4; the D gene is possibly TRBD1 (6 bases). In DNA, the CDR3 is TGTGCCAGCAGTTTTCCAGGGGCGGGAAACATTCAGTACTTC. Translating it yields CASSFPGAGNIQYF.